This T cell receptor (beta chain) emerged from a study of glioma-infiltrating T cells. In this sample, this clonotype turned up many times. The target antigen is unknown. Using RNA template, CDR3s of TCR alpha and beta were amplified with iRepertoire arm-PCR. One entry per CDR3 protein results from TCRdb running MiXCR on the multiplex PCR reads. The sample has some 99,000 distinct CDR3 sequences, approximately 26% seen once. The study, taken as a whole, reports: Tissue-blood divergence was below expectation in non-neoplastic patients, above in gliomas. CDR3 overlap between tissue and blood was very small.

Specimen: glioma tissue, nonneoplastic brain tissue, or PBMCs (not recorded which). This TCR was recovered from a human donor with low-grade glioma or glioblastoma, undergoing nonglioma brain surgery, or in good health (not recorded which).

CDR3 region: CSVAGRSPSTDTQYF. The CDR3, as DNA: TGCAGCGTTGCCGGTAGATCCCCATCCACAGATACGCAGTATTTT. This chain uses TRBV29-1 with TRBJ2-3; D gene uncertain. The CDR3 covers 15 residues. V was trimmed by 4 bases and J by 2 bases, leaving 16 bases between them. Germline V lookup: CDR1 SQVTM, CDR2 ANQGSEA.